This is a list of T cell receptor beta chains from one sample in a study of Ad26.COV2.S vaccination and SARS-CoV-2 variants. Sequenced by immunoSEQ multiplex PCR; TCRdb stores in-frame clones only, minus some. In the table there are more than 300,000 clones, around four fifths of which are singletons. The specimen was peripheral blood, collected in a trial of Ad26.COV2.S vaccine versus placebo. Every receptor here comes from a person aged 18-60 years who received the Ad26.COV2.S COVID-19 vaccine or a placebo. Both conserved end residues are part of each CDR3. A D gene is named only where the DNA matches it firmly. Clone sizes are given selectively: once, few, many, or a class where the clone is expanded.

>TRBV3-1/TRBV3-2|TRBJ1-2|.|TRBD1
TGTGCCAGCAGCCTCACCGGGACAGCGTATGGCTACACCTTC
CASSLTGTAYGYTF
>TRBV7-2|TRBJ1-2|.|.
TGTGCCAGCAGCTTATATGGAGTCTCTGGCTACACCTTC
CASSLYGVSGYTF
>TRBV5-1|TRBJ2-5|.|.
TGCGCCAGCAGCTTGTCCACAGTGCAAGAGACCCAGTACTTC
CASSLSTVQETQYF
>TRBV2|TRBJ2-1|.|TRBD2
TGTGCCAGCAGGTCCCCCCTCGCGGGGGGCCCTAGAAGGAGCTCCTACAATGAGCAGTTCTTC
CASRSPLAGGPRRSSYNEQFF
>TRBV4-2|TRBJ1-4|.|.
TGTGCCAGCAGCCAAGGCAGGGGCAATGAAAAACTGTTTTTT
CASSQGRGNEKLFF
>TRBV28|TRBJ2-7|.|.
TGTGCCAGCAGTTTACCCAGGGGAAGGCCCTACGAGCAGTACTTC
CASSLPRGRPYEQYF
>TRBV28|TRBJ2-7|.|TRBD1
TGTGCCAGCAGTGAAACCGGGACAGGGGCCCCTGTGCAGTACTTC
CASSETGTGAPVQYF
>TRBV7-9|TRBJ2-2|.|.
TGTGCCAGCAGCTCCCCTCGAGGGGCCACCGGGGAGCTGTTTTTT
CASSSPRGATGELFF
>TRBV7-3|TRBJ1-1|.|TRBD1
TGTGCCAGCAGCTCCGGGACAGGGAGGACAGCTTTCTTT
CASSSGTGRTAFF
>TRBV4-1|TRBJ1-3|few|.
TGCGCCAGCAGCCATGCAATCAGGAGGAGCTCTGGAAACACCATATATTTT
CASSHAIRRSSGNTIYF
>TRBV28|TRBJ2-5|.|.
TGTGCCAGCAGTTTAGCTGGGGGGACCCAGTACTTC
CASSLAGGTQYF
>TRBV19|TRBJ1-3|.|.
TGTGCCAGTAATCTGGTGGGAAGTGGAAACACCATATATTTT
CASNLVGSGNTIYF
>TRBV28|TRBJ1-5|.|.
TGTGCCAGCAGTTTAGGGGCAGGCACCAATCAGCCCCAGCATTTT
CASSLGAGTNQPQHF
>TRBV5-5|TRBJ1-5|.|.
TGTGCCAGCAGCTTCAGCACCTATCAGCCCCAGCATTTT
CASSFSTYQPQHF
>TRBV28|TRBJ1-1|few|.
TGTGCCAGTTATGGGAACACTGAAGCTTTCTTT
CASYGNTEAFF
>TRBV6-1|TRBJ2-4|.|.
TGTGCCAGCAGTGAAGGGACAGACTTTTTACTAGCCAAAAACATTCAGTACTTC
CASSEGTDFLLAKNIQYF
>TRBV28|TRBJ2-3|.|.
TGTGCCAGCCAAATCCCCGGTCCAGATACGCAGTATTTT
CASQIPGPDTQYF
>TRBV4-2|TRBJ2-2|.|TRBD2
TGTGCCAGCAGGACTAGCGGGGCTTCGAACACCGGGGAGCTGTTTTTT
CASRTSGASNTGELFF